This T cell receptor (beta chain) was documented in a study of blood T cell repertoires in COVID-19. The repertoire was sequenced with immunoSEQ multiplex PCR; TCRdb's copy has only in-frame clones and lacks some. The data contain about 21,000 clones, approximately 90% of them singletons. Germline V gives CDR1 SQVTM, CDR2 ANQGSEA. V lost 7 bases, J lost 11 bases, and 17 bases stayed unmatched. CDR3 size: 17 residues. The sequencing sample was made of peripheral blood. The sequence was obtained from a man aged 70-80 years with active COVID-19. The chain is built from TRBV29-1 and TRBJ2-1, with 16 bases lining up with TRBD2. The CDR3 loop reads CSAFGFGTSGRGPKQFF. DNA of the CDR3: TGCAGCGCCTTTGGTTTCGGGACTAGCGGGAGGGGGCCAAAGCAGTTCTTC.